This entry concerns a single T cell receptor beta chain. Produced via immunoSEQ multiplex PCR; TCRdb's table is partial and in-frame only. Altogether roughly 35,000 clones are present, almost 85% being singletons, with the ten largest covering about 2%. Germline-derived CDR1 and CDR2 are MNHNS and SASEGT. V was cut by 2 bases and J by 8 bases, with 16 bases left in between. The CDR3 runs 14 residues. This specimen comes from a study of OX40 agonist ivuxolimab in advanced cancers. The TCR was taken from an adult with an advanced solid tumor such as melanoma, head and neck, liver or kidney cancer. The rearrangement links TRBV6-1 to TRBJ2-7; D is perhaps TRBD2 (5 bases). This specimen was CD4+ or CD8+ T cells sorted from blood, taken in a trial of the OX40 agonist ivuxolimab. CDR3 region: CASSELEDRGQQYF. CDR3 bases: TGTGCCAGCAGTGAATTGGAGGACCGAGGCCAGCAGTACTTC.